This TCR beta chain was identified in a study of T cell repertoires in ileal Crohn's disease. Study-wide findings and caveats: Endoscopic recurrence occurred in every patient whose clonality exceeded 26.8%.

Measured with immunoSEQ multiplex PCR; TCRdb has only the in-frame clones, and not every one. The sample yields around 5,600 clones, around 82% seen once. CDR1 is SNHLY and CDR2 is FYNNEI in the germline V gene. CDR3 length equals 13 residues. The V end was cut by 3 bases, the J end by 7 bases, with 10 bases between. For this clone: What it binds is unknown.

The chain has TRBV2 and TRBJ2-1, with TRBD1 as a possible D gene (6 bases). Sequenced: ileal tissue. The sequence derives from an adult with Crohn's disease. The CDR3 DNA sequence: TGTGCCAGCAGTGACCAGGGGCGGAATGAGCAGTTCTTC. Encoded protein: CASSDQGRNEQFF.